This T cell receptor (beta chain) was identified during a study of a mutant IDH1 vaccine in newly diagnosed glioma. The overall study: Vaccination began 4-6 weeks post radiotherapy alone, or with temozolomide cycles.

This clone showed up just once. Its antigen is not identified. Trimming took off 2 bases at V and 1 base at J, with 5 bases between the two ends. Germline lookup yields CDR1 GTSNPN and CDR2 SVGIG (reference sequence). The CDR3 has 12 residues. The time point here: week 11, during vaccination. Every single dose of the vaccine, 300 ug of mutant IDH1 20-mer peptide, came with topical imiquimod. Method: immunoSEQ multiplex PCR; TCRdb's copy keeps in-frame clones and lacks some. In the table there are about 25,000 clones, about three quarters of which are singletons. Whole-study results and caveats: Pseudoprogression appeared independent of alterations in top peripheral clonotypes.

The material was peripheral blood mononuclear cells (PBMCs), obtained from a glioma patient whose treatment included an IDH1 peptide vaccine. The chain employs TRBV30 and TRBJ1-2; no firm D call. This receptor was obtained from a man between 18 and 35 years old with glioma. Some clones in this sample may be carry-over from other donors' samples. The CDR3 nucleotides are TGTGCCTGGAGTCCCAATAACTATGGCTACACCTTC. As protein: CAWSPNNYGYTF.